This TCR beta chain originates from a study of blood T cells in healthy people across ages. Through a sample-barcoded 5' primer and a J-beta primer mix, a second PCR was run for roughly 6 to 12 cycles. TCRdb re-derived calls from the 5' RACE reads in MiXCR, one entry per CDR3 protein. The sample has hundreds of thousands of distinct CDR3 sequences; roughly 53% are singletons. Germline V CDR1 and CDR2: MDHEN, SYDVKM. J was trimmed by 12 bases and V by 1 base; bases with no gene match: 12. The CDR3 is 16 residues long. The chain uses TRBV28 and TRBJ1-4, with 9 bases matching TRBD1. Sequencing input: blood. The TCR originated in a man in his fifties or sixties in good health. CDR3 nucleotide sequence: TGTGCCAGCAGTTTATTGGGACAGGGAGTGAAGGAAGAACTGTTTTTT. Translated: CASSLLGQGVKEELFF.